This TCR beta chain comes out of a study of breast tumors, draining lymph nodes, adjacent tissues. Regarding the study as a whole: Most tumor T cells seemingly derive from lymph node, then expand in tumor. Data only fit, rather than demonstrated, lymph node origin of most tumor T cells.

Remarks on this clonotype: Its specificity is not known.

The CDR3 sequence is 15 residues long. In germline, CDR1 is SEHNR, CDR2 FQNEAQ (reference sequence). Deletions cut 8 bases from V and 0 bases from J, with 15 bases between. One entry per CDR3 protein results from TCRdb running MiXCR on the multiplex PCR reads. The sample lists 66,000 or so distinct CDR3 sequences; around 43% were seen once. The chain carries TRBV7-9 and TRBJ2-3, with a possible D match to TRBD1 (6 bases). The origin of this receptor is a female donor with breast cancer. Some clones in this sample may be carry-over from other donors' samples. The specimen was breast tumor tissue. The CDR3, as DNA: TGTGCCAGCGAGGGGGTAACAGGGAGCACAGATACGCAGTATTTT. As protein: CASEGVTGSTDTQYF.